Presented here are 5 T cell receptor beta chains from one specimen sequenced in a study of shared clonotypes between healthy human individuals. Clones were sequenced by immunoSEQ multiplex PCR, and TCRdb holds only the in-frame ones, with some missing. Of around 430,000 clones in the sample, 75% to 85% were seen once. Sequenced material: PBMCs. The receptor set was obtained from a woman in her thirties or forties in good health. Some clones in this sample may be carry-over from other donors' samples.

J is TRBJ2-7 and V is TRBV14, with 12 bases fitting TRBD2. CDR3 length: 14 amino acids. Germline CDR1 and CDR2: SGHDN and FVKESK. V lost 1 base to trimming and J lost 7 bases; unmatched junction nucleotides: 2. The CDR3 sequence is CASSQGGLAGEQYF. CDR3 DNA sequence: TGTGCCAGCAGCCAAGGAGGACTAGCGGGGGAGCAGTACTTC.

CDR3 sequence reads: CAWSAEAWETQYF. The CDR3 region has the DNA TGTGCCTGGAGTGCTGAGGCCTGGGAGACCCAGTACTTC. The chain is built from TRBV30 and TRBJ2-5; D is ambiguous. V was trimmed by 1 base and J by 5 bases, leaving 11 bases between them. In germline, CDR1 is GTSNPN, CDR2 SVGIG (reference sequence). The CDR3 covers 13 residues.

This chain links TRBV2 with TRBJ2-6, with unresolved D. V was shortened by 3 bases and J by 4 bases, with 10 bases between the two germline ends. Germline CDR1 and CDR2: SNHLY and FYNNEI. The CDR3 length is 15 residues. As DNA, the CDR3 is TGTGCCAGCAGTGAGGCCGGGTTCGGGGCCAACGTCCTGACTTTC. Residues: CASSEAGFGANVLTF.

This clone has only a few counts. The genes are TRBV10-3 and TRBJ1-1; tentatively, D is TRBD1 (6 bases). The CDR3 spans 15 residues. V lost 2 bases, J lost 1 base, and 11 bases lay in between. The germline V gene has CDR1 ENHRY and CDR2 SYGVKD. In DNA, the CDR3 is TGTGCCATCAGTGAGAGGGACATCGGGAACACTGAAGCTTTCTTT. Encoded protein: CAISERDIGNTEAFF.

This clone was found a few times. CDR3 coding DNA: TGCAGCGTTGGTGTTAACACTGAAGCTTTCTTT. It encodes CSVGVNTEAFF. This chain uses TRBV29-1 with TRBJ1-1; D gene unclear. V lost 4 bases and J lost 2, with 5 bases in between. CDR1 and CDR2 from the germline V gene are SQVTM and ANQGSEA. This CDR3 region has 11 residues.